This T cell receptor (beta chain) was sequenced during a study of CD8 T cells in Susac syndrome. Germline CDR1 is MGHDK and CDR2 is SYGVNS. J was trimmed by 7 bases and V by 4 bases; bases with no gene match: 4. The CDR3 sequence is 14 residues long. Peripheral blood CD8+ and CD4+ T cells were profiled by TCR beta sequencing. The authors reverse transcribed roughly 0.5 to 1 ug RNA with random hexamers. One entry per CDR3 protein results from TCRdb running MiXCR on the immunoSEQ multiplex PCR reads. Here the sample spans 150,000 to 250,000 distinct CDR3 sequences, about 95% being singletons. What was sequenced was CD4+ T cells from PBMCs. The clonotype comes from a human donor with multiple sclerosis. The genes are TRBV25-1 and TRBJ2-2; TRBD1 matches 9 bases. DNA of the CDR3: TGTGCCAGCAGTGTACAGGGGGCGATCGGGGAGCTGTTTTTT. The encoded protein is CASSVQGAIGELFF.